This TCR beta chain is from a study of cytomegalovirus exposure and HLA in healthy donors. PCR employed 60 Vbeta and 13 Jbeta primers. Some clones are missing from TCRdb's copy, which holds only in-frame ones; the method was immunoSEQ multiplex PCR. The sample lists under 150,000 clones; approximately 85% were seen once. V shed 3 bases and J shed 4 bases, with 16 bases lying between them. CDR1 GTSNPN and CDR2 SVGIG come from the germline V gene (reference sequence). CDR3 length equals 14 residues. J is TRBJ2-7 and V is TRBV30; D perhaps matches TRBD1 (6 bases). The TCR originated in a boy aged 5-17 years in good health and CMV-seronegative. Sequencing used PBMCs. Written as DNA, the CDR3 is TGTGCCTGGAGGAACAGGGACCGGATATACGAGCAGTACTTC. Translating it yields CAWRNRDRIYEQYF.